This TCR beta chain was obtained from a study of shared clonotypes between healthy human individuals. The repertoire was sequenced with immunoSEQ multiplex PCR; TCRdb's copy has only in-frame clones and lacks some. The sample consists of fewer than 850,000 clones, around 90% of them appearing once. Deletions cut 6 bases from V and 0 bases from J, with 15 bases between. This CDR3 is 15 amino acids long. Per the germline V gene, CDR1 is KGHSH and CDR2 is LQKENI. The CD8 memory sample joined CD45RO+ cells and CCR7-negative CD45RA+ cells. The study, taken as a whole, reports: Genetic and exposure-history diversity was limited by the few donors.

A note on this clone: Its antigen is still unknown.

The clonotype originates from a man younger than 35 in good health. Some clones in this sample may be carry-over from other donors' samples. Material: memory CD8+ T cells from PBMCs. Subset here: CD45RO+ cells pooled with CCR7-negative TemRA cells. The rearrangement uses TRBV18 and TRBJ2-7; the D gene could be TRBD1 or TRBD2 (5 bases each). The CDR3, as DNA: TGTGCCAGCTCCCCGGGACGGAGCCTCTCCTACGAGCAGTACTTC. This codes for CASSPGRSLSYEQYF.